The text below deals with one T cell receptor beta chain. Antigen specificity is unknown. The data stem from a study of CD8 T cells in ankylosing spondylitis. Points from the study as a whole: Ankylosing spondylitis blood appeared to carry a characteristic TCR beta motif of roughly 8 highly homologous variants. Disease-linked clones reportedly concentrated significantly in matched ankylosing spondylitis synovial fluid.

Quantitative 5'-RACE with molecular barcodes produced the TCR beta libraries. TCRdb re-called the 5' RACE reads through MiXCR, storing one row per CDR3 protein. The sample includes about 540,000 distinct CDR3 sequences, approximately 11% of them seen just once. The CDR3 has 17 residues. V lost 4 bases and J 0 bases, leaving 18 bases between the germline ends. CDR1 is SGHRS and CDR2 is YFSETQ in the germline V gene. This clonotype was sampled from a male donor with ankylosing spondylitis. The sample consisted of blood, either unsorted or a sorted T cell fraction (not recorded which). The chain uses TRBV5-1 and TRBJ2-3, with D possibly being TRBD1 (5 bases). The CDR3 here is CASSLSGSRISTDTQYF. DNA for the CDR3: TGCGCCAGCAGCCTGTCAGGGTCCCGAATTAGCACAGATACGCAGTATTTT. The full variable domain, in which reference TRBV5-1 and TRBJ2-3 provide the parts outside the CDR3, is KAGVTQTPRYLIKTRGQQVTLSCSPISGHRSVSWYQQTPGQGLQFLFEYFSETQRNKGNFPGRFSGRQFSNSRSEMNVSTLELGDSALYLCASSLSGSRISTDTQYFGPGTRLTVL.